A selection of T cell receptor beta chains follows, all from one sample in a study of control samples from healthy donors and cancer patients. Profiling relied on immunoSEQ multiplex PCR, and the TCRdb table lists in-frame clones only, not all of them. The sample records about 15,000 clones, about 72% being singletons. The sequenced sample was formalin-fixed, paraffin-embedded tissue. The receptors were gathered from a female donor with lung cancer. CDR3s include the opening cysteine and the closing phenylalanine or tryptophan. A D gene is named only where the DNA matches it firmly. The listing skips clone size in some rows; elsewhere it reads once, few, many or a size class.

D	size	V	J	CDR3	DNA
TRBD2	NA	TRBV4-3	TRBJ2-1	CASSQGWRLAGVNEQFF	TGCGCCAGCAGCCAAGGCTGGCGACTAGCGGGAGTGAATGAGCAGTTCTTC
NA	NA	TRBV7-9	TRBJ2-5	CASSLAPRMQETQYF	TGTGCCAGCAGCTTAGCCCCGCGGATGCAAGAGACCCAGTACTTC
NA	NA	TRBV11-2	TRBJ2-3	CASSLVADTQYF	TGTGCCAGCAGCTTAGTAGCAGATACGCAGTATTTT
NA	few	TRBV5-1	TRBJ2-7	CASSLEAGSSYEQYF	TGCGCCAGCAGCTTGGAAGCAGGGAGCTCCTACGAGCAGTACTTC
TRBD2	NA	TRBV13	TRBJ2-3	CASSLGAGGRADTQYF	TGTGCCAGCAGCTTAGGGGCGGGAGGCCGCGCAGATACGCAGTATTTT
TRBD2	NA	TRBV4-3	TRBJ2-3	CASSQVAGGFVDTDTQYF	TGCGCCAGCAGCCAAGTGGCGGGGGGTTTTGTAGACACAGATACGCAGTATTTT
NA	NA	TRBV14	TRBJ1-6	CASSPGATYNSPLHF	TGTGCCAGCAGTCCAGGGGCCACCTATAATTCACCCCTCCACTTT
TRBD2	NA	TRBV19	TRBJ2-7	CASSRGGSYEQYF	TGTGCCAGTAGTAGGGGGGGGTCCTACGAGCAGTACTTC
NA	NA	TRBV6-5	TRBJ2-1	CASSYSETNEQFF	TGTGCCAGCAGTTACTCGGAGACAAATGAGCAGTTCTTC
NA	NA	TRBV2	TRBJ2-2	CASREGPNTGELFF	TGTGCCAGCAGGGAGGGACCCAACACCGGGGAGCTGTTTTTT
TRBD1	NA	TRBV14	TRBJ2-1	CASSASTGGLSYNEQFF	TGTGCCAGCAGCGCATCGACAGGGGGCCTTTCCTACAATGAGCAGTTCTTC
NA	few	TRBV7-3	TRBJ2-3	CASSMRGEPLATQYF	TGTGCCAGCAGCATGCGAGGAGAGCCTCTCGCCACGCAGTATTTT
TRBD1	NA	TRBV18	TRBJ2-7	CASSTGQGEQYF	TGTGCCAGCTCAACCGGACAGGGCGAGCAGTACTTC